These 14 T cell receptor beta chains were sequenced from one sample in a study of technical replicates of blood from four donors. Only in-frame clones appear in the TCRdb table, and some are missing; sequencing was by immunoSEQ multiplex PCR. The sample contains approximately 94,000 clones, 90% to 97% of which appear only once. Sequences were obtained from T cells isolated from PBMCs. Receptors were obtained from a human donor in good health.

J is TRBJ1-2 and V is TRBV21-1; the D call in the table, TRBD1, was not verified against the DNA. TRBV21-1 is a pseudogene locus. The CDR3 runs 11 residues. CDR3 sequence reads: CASSIEDRKSF. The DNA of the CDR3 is TGTGCCAGCAGCATTGAGGACAGGAAAAGTTTC.

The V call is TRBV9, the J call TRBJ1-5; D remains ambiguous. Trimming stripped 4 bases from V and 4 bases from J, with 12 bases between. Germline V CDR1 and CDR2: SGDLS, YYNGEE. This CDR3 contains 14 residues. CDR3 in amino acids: CASSPGVTNQPQHF. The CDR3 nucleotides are TGTGCCAGCAGCCCCGGAGTGACTAATCAGCCCCAGCATTTT.

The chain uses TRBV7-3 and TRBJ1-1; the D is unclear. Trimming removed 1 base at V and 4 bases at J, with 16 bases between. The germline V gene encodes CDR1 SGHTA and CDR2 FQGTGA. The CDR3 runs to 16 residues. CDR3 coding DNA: TGTGCCAGCAGCTTAAGTGGCGGGATTTTAACCACTGAAGCTTTCTTT. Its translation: CASSLSGGILTTEAFF. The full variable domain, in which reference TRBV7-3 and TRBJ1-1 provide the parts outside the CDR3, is GAGVSQTPSNKVTEKGKYVELRCDPISGHTALYWYRQSLGQGPEFLIYFQGTGAADDSGLPNDRFFAVRPEGSVSTLKIQRTERGDSAVYLCASSLSGGILTTEAFFGQGTRLTVV.

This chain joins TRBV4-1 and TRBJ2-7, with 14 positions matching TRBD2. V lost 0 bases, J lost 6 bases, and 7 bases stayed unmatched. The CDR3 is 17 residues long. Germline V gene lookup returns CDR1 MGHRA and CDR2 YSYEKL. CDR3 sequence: CASSQEGLAGAASEQYF. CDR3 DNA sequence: TGCGCCAGCAGCCAAGAGGGACTAGCGGGAGCCGCCTCCGAGCAGTACTTC.

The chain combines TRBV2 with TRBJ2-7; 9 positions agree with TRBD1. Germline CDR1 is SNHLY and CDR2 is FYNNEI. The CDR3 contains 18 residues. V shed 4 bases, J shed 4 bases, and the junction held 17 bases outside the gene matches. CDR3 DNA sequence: TGTGCCAGCAGTGGCGGCTCGCTTCGGGACAGGGATGTTTACGAGCAGTACTTC. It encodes CASSGGSLRDRDVYEQYF.

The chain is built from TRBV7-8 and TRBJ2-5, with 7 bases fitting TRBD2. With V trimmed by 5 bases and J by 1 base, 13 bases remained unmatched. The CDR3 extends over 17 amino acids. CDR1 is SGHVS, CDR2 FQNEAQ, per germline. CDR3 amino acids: CASSRDYSLRAQETQYF. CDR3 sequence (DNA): TGTGCCAGCAGCCGGGACTATAGCTTGCGGGCCCAAGAGACCCAGTACTTC.

Written as DNA, the CDR3 is TGTGCCAGCAGCTTAGAGCGTGGAATCACTGAAGCTTTCTTT. Amino acids: CASSLERGITEAFF. The chain is built from TRBV7-2 and TRBJ1-1, with no clear D. This CDR3 has 14 amino acids. Germline CDR1 is SGHTA and CDR2 is FQGNSA. Trimming pared 1 base from V and 4 bases from J, leaving 10 bases between.

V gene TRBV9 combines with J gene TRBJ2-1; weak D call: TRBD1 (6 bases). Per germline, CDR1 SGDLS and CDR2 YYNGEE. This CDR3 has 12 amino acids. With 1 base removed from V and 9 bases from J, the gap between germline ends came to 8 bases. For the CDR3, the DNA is TGTGCCAGCAGCGTACAGGGGAGTGAGCAGTTCTTC. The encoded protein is CASSVQGSEQFF.

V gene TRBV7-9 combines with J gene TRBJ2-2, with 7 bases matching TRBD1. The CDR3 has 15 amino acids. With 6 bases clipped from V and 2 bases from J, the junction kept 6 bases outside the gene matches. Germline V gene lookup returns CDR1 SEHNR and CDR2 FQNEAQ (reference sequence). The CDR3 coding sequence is TGTGCCAGCAGAGCCGGGACAGCAAACACCGGGGAGCTGTTTTTT. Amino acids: CASRAGTANTGELFF.

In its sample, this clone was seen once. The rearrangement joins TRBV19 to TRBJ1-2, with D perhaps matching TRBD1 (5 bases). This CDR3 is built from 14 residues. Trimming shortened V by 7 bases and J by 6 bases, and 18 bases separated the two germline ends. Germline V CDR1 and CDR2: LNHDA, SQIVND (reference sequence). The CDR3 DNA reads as TGTGCCAGTACCGATCCCGGGTGGGGCAATGGCTACACCTTC. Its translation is CASTDPGWGNGYTF.

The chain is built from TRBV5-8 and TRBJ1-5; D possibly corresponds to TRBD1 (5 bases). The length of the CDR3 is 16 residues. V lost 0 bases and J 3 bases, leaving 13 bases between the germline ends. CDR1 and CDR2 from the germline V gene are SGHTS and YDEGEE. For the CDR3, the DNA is TGTGCCAGCAGCTTGGGGGTTCAGGGCTACAATCAGCCCCAGCATTTT. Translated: CASSLGVQGYNQPQHF.

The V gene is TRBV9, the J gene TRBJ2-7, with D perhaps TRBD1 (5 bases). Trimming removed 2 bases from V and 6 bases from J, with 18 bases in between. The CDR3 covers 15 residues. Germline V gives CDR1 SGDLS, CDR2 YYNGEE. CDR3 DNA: TGTGCCAGCAGCGTTCAGGGCAATAACGTGGTCGAGCAGTACTTC. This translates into CASSVQGNNVVEQYF.

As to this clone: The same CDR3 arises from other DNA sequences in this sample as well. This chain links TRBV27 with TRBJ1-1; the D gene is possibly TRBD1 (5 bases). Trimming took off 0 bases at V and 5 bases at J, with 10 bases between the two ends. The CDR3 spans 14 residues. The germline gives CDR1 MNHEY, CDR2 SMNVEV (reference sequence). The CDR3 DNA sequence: TGTGCCAGCAGTTTATCTAGGGGAGGGACTGAAGCTTTCTTT. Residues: CASSLSRGGTEAFF.

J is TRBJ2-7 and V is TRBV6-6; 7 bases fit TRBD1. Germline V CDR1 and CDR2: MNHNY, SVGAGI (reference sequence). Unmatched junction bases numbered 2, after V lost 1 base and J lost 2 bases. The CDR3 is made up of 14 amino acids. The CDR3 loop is CASSYWGTAYEQYF. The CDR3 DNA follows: TGTGCCAGCAGTTACTGGGGGACAGCCTACGAGCAGTACTTC.